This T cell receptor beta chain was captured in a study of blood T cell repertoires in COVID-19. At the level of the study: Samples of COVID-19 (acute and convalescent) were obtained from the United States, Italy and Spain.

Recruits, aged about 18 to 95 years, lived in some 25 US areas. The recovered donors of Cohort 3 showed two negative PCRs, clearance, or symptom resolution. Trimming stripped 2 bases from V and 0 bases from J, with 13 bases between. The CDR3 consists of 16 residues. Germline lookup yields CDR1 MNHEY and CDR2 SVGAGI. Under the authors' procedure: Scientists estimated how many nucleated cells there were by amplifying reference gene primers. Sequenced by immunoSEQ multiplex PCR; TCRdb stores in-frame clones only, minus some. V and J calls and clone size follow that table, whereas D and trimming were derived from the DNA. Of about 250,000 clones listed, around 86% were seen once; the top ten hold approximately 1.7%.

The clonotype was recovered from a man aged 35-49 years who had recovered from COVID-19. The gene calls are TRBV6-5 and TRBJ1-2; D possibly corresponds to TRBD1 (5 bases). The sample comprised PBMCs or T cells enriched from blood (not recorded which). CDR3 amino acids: CASSYANRRANYGYTF. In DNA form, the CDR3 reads TGTGCCAGCAGTTACGCAAACAGGAGAGCTAACTATGGCTACACCTTC.